This T cell receptor beta chain was documented in a study of T-cell memory formation after mild COVID-19. TCRdb ran MiXCR on the 5' RACE reads and lists one entry per CDR3 protein. This table holds approximately 88,000 distinct CDR3 sequences, about 23% found once. The CDR3 consists of 15 residues. The germline V and J ends were trimmed by 2 bases and 4 bases, with 12 bases remaining between them. The germline V gene encodes CDR1 SGHVS and CDR2 FQNEAQ. This clonotype was seen more than once but under ten times. The sample consisted of PBMCs or a T cell subset sorted from them (not recorded which). The source of this sequence is a man younger than 35 who had mild COVID-19 (a few samples of this study predate the infection). Cell type and time point are not known. The chain uses TRBV7-8 and TRBJ2-1; maybe TRBD1 (6 bases). CDR3 sequence: CASSLMTGKYNEQFF. The CDR3 DNA reads TGTGCCAGCAGCTTAATGACAGGAAAATACAATGAGCAGTTCTTC. Using reference TRBV7-8 and TRBJ2-1 for the parts outside the CDR3, the full variable domain is GAGVSQSPRYKVAKRGQDVALRCDPISGHVSLFWYQQALGQGPEFLTYFQNEAQLDKSGLPSDRFFAERPEGSVSTLKIQRTQQEDSAVYLCASSLMTGKYNEQFFGPGTRLTVL.